This is a list of T cell receptor beta chains from one sample in a study of blood T cell repertoires in COVID-19. TCRdb's table, derived via immunoSEQ multiplex PCR, lists solely in-frame clones and lacks some. The sample shows about 350,000 clones, approximately 89% of them seen only once. Material: peripheral blood. The receptors were gathered from a woman aged 55-70 years with COVID-19, enrolled during active disease. Both conserved end residues are part of each CDR3.

v_call cdr3_aa
TRBV9 CASSVGGGSGYTF
TRBV11-3 CASSPGRGSSQETQYF
TRBV6-2/TRBV6-3 CASSYSASGGADTQYF
TRBV7-9 CASSSRESSPLHF
TRBV11-2 CASSFVQVNTEAFF
TRBV7-6 CASSSGREGRKLFF
TRBV20-1 CSAGRGAFF
TRBV28 CASKLGRGTAINSPLHF
TRBV6-1 CASSEPANYYGYTF
TRBV9 CASSGQYGSYNSPLHF
TRBV7-2 CASSHRTGTGIYEQYF
TRBV27 CARTGSTPEAFF
TRBV5-1 CASSLSRSSYEQYF
TRBV5-1 CASSSGGWNEQFF
TRBV10-3 CAISESGRGNTEAFF